This T cell receptor (beta chain) was sequenced during a study of blood T cell repertoires in COVID-19. Across the whole study: Samples taken during acute and convalescent COVID-19 were collected in the United States, Italy and Spain.

CDR1 and CDR2 (germline): MGHRA, YSYEKL. This CDR3 comprises 18 residues. J lost 8 bases, V lost 2 bases, and 14 bases had no gene match. Sequencing was performed with immunoSEQ multiplex PCR; in TCRdb, only in-frame clones are kept and a portion is missing. The sample includes 55,000 to 65,000 clones, about 90% seen only once; the top ten take more than 4.5%. The clonotype comes from a man in his sixties with acute or convalescent COVID-19. The V and J genes are TRBV4-1 and TRBJ2-7, with 14 bases lining up with TRBD2. Sequencing was done on a sample of peripheral blood. The DNA for the CDR3 is TGCGCCAGCAGCCAACATCCGGGACTAGCGGGAGAATCTACGCAGCAGTACTTC. Its protein is CASSQHPGLAGESTQQYF.